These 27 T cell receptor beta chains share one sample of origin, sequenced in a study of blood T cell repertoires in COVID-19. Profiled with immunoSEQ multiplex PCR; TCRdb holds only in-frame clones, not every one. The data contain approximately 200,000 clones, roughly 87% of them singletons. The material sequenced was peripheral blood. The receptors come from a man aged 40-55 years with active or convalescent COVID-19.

CDR3 amino acids: CASSFQSLADTYNEQFF. CDR3 DNA: TGTGCCAGCAGTTTTCAATCACTAGCGGACACCTACAATGAGCAGTTCTTC. This chain uses TRBV2 with TRBJ2-1, with 8 bases identical to TRBD2. CDR1 is SNHLY, CDR2 FYNNEI, per germline. The V and J ends lost 5 bases and 2 bases, in that order; junction bases with no gene match: 11. The length of the CDR3 is 17 residues.

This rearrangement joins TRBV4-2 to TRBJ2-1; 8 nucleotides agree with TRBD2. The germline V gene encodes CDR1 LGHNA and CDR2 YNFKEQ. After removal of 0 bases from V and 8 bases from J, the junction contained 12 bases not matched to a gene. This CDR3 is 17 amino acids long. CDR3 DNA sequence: TGTGCCAGCAGCCAAGACCTCCCTGAACTAGCGGTAGATGAGCAGTTCTTC. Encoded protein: CASSQDLPELAVDEQFF.

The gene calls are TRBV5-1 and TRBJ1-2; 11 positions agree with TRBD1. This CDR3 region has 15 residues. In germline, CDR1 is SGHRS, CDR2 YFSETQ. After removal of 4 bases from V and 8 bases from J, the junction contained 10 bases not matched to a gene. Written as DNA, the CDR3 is TGCGCCAGCAGCCCGACAGGGGGACAGGGGGAAGGCTACACCTTC. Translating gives CASSPTGGQGEGYTF.

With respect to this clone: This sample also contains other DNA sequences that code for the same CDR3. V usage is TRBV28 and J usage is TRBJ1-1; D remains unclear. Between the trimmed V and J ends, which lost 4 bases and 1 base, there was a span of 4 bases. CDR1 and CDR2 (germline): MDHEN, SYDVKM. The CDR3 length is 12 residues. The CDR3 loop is CASSYRNTEAFF. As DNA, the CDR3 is TGTGCCAGCAGTTACAGGAACACTGAAGCTTTCTTT. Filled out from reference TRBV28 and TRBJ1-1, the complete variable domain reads DVKVTQSSRYLVKRTGEKVFLECVQDMDHENMFWYRQDPGLGLRLIYFSYDVKMKEKGDIPEGYSVSREKKERFSLILESASTNQTSMYLCASSYRNTEAFFGQGTRLTVV.

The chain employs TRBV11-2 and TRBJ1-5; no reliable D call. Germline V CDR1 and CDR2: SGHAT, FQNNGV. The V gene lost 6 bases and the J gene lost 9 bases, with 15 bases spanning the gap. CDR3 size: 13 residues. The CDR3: CASSSAAARPQHF. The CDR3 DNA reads TGTGCCAGCAGTTCCGCGGCCGCTCGGCCCCAGCATTTT.

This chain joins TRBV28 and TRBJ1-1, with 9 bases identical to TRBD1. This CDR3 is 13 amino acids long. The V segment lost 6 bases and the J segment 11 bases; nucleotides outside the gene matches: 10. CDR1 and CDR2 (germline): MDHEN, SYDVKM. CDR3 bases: TGTGCCAGCAGACCACCCCTAGACAGGGGGGCTTTCTTT. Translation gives CASRPPLDRGAFF.

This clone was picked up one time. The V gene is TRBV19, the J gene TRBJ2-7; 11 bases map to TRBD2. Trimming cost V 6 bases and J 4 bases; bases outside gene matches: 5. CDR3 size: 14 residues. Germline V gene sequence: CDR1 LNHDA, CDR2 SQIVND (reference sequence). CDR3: CASSPTSGEYEQYF. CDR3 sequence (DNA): TGTGCCAGTAGCCCGACTAGCGGGGAGTACGAGCAGTACTTC.

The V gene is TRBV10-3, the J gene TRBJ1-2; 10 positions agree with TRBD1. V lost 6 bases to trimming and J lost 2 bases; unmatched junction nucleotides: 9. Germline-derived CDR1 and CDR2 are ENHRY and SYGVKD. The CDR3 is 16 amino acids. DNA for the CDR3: TGTGCCATCAGGAGGACAGGGGGGTTAAACAACTATGGCTACACCTTC. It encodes CAIRRTGGLNNYGYTF.

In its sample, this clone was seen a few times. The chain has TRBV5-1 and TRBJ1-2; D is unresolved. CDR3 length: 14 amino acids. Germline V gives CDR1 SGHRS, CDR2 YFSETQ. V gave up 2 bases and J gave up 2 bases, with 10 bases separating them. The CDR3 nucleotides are TGCGCCAGCAGCTTTGAGACACCCAACTATGGCTACACCTTC. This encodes CASSFETPNYGYTF.

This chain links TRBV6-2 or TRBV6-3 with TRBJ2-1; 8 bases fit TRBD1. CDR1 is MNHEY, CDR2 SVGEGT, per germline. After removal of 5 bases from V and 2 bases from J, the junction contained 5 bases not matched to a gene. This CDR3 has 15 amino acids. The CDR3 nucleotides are TGTGCCAGCAGTGCGACAGGGGTAACCTACAATGAGCAGTTCTTC. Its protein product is CASSATGVTYNEQFF.

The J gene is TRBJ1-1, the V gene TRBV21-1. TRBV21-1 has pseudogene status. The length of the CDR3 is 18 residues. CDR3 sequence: CASSNLANRRGGNTEAFF. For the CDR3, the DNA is TGTGCCAGCAGCAACCTCGCTAATAGGAGAGGTGGGAACACTGAAGCTTTCTTT.

In DNA form, the CDR3 reads TGTGCCAGCAGTGGCCCAGGGGGCGTTTCCTACGAGCAGTACTTC. Its protein is CASSGPGGVSYEQYF. This chain links TRBV2 with TRBJ2-7; TRBD1 matches at 8 bases. Germline loops: CDR1 SNHLY, CDR2 FYNNEI. The CDR3 covers 15 residues. V gave up 4 bases and J gave up 1 base; unmatched junction bases: 6.

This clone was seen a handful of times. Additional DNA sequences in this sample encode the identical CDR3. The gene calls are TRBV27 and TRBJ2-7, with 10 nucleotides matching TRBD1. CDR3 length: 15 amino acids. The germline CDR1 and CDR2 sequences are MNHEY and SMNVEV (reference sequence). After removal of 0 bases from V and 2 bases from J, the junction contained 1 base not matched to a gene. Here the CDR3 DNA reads TGTGCCAGCAGTTTATCCGGGACAGGGGCCTACGAGCAGTACTTC. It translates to CASSLSGTGAYEQYF.

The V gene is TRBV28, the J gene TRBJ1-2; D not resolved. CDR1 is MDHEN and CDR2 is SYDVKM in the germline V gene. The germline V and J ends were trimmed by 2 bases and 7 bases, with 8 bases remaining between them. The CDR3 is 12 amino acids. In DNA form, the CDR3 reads TGTGCCAGCAGTTTAAGTGCCGGTGGCTACACCTTC. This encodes CASSLSAGGYTF.

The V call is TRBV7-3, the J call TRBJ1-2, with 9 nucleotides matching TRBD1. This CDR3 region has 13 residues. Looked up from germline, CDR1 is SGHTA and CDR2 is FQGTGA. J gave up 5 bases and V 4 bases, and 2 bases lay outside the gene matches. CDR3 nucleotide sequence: TGTGCCAGCAGCTCGGGACAGGGTTATGGCTACACCTTC. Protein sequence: CASSSGQGYGYTF.

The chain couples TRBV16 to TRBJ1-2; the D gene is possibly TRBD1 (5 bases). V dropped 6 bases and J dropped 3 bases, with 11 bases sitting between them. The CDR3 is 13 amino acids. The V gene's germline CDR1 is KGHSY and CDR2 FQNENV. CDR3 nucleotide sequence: TGTGCCAGCAGACCGGACACGTACTATGGCTACACCTTC. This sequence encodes CASRPDTYYGYTF.

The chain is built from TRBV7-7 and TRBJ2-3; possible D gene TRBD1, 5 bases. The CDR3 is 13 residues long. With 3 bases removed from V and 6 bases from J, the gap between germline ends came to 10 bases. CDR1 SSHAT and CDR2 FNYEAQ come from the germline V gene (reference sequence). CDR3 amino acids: CASSLDTRDTQYF. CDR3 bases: TGTGCCAGCAGCTTGGACACCCGGGATACGCAGTATTTT.

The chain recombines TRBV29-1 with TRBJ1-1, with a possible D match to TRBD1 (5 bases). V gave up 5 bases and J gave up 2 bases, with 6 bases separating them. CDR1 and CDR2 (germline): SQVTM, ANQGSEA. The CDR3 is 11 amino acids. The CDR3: CSVQGNTEAFF. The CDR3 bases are TGCAGCGTTCAGGGTAACACTGAAGCTTTCTTT.

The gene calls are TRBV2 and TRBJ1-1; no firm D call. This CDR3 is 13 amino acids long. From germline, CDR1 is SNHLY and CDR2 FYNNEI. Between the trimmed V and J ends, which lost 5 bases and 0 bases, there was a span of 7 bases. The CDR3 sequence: CASSISMNTEAFF. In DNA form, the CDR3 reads TGTGCCAGCAGTATATCTATGAACACTGAAGCTTTCTTT.

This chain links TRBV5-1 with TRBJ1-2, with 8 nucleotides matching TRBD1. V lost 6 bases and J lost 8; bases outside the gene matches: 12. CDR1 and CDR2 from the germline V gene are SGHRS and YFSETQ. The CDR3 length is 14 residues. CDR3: CASTVGQGEKGYTF. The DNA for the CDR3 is TGCGCCAGCACCGTCGGACAGGGCGAAAAGGGCTACACCTTC.

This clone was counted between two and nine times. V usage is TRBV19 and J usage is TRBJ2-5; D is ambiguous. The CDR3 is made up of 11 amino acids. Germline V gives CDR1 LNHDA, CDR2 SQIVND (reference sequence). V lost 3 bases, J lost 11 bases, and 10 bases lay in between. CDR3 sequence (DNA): TGTGCCAGTAGTATGGCTCTCCAACAGTACTTC. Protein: CASSMALQQYF.

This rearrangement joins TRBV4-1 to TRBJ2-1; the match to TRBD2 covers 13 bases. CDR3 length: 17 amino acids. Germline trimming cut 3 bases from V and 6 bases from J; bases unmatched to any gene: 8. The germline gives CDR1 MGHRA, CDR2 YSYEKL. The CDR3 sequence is CASSQGTGTSGANEQFF. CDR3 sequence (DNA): TGCGCCAGCAGCCAGGGAACCGGGACTAGCGGGGCCAATGAGCAGTTCTTC.

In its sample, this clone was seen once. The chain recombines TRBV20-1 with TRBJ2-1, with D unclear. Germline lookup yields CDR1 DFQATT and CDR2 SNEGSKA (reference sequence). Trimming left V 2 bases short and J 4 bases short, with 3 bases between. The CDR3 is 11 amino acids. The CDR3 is CSARLYNEQFF. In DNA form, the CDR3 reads TGCAGTGCTAGATTATACAATGAGCAGTTCTTC.

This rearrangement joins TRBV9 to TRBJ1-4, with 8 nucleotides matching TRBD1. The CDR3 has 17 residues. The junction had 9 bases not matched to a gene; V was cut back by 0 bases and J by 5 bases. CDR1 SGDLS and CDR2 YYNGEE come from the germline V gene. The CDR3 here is CASSVDYGQGANEKLFF. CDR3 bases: TGTGCCAGCAGCGTAGATTATGGACAGGGTGCAAATGAAAAACTGTTTTTT.

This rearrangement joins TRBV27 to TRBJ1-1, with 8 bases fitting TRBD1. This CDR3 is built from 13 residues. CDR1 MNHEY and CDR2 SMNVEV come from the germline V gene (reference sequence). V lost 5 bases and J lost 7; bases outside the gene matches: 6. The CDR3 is CASSTGQGVEAFF. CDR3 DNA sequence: TGTGCCAGCAGTACCGGACAGGGTGTTGAAGCTTTCTTT.

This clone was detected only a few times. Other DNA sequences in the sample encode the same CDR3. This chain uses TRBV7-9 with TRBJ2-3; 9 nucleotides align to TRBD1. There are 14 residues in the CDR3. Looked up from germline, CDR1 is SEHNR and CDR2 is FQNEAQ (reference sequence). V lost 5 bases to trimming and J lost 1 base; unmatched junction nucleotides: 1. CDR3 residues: CASSRTGGTDTQYF. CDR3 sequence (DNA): TGTGCCAGCAGCCGGACAGGGGGCACAGATACGCAGTATTTT.

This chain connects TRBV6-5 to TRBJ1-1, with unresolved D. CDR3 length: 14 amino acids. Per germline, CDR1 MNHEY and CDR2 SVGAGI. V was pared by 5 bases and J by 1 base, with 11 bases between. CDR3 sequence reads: CASSNYGGNTEAFF. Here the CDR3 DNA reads TGTGCCAGCAGTAATTACGGCGGGAACACTGAAGCTTTCTTT.